This is a list of T cell receptor beta chains from one sample in a study of T cell repertoires in cytomegalovirus infection. TCRdb recomputed calls from the reads with MiXCR, one row per CDR3 protein. The sample holds about 210,000 distinct CDR3 sequences, roughly 6.5% seen once. The sample was PBMCs. The receptor set was obtained from a human donor in good health (CMV status not recorded). Some clones in this sample may be carry-over from other donors' samples. CDR3s include the opening cysteine and the closing phenylalanine or tryptophan. Each record gives: V gene, D gene, clone size, J gene, CDR3 protein, CDR3 DNA. D genes are given only for firm matches. Size is omitted from some rows. Given values are once, few, many or a class for expanded clones.

V: TRBV7-9
D: TRBD1
size: many
J: TRBJ2-1
CDR3: CASSPTGGNTYNEQFF
DNA: TGTGCCAGCAGCCCGACAGGGGGCAACACCTACAATGAGCAGTTCTTC

V: TRBV7-2
D: NA
size: many
J: TRBJ1-2
CDR3: CASSFGGLEIGYTF
DNA: TGTGCCAGCAGCTTCGGGGGGCTGGAGATAGGCTACACCTTC

V: TRBV25-1
D: NA
size: many
J: TRBJ2-7
CDR3: CASSEPGPKSYEQYF
DNA: TGTGCCAGCAGTGAACCCGGACCTAAGAGCTACGAGCAGTACTTC

V: TRBV7-2
D: NA
size: many
J: TRBJ2-7
CDR3: CASSLRLPYEQYF
DNA: TGTGCCAGCAGCTTGAGACTTCCCTACGAGCAGTACTTC

V: TRBV6-2/TRBV6-3
D: TRBD1
size: many
J: TRBJ1-2
CDR3: CASSYSLEGADYGYTF
DNA: TGTGCCAGCAGTTACTCGCTCGAGGGGGCGGACTATGGCTACACCTTC

V: TRBV4-1
D: TRBD1
size: many
J: TRBJ1-2
CDR3: CASSQAGTAHGYTF
DNA: TGCGCCAGCAGCCAGGCCGGGACAGCCCATGGCTACACCTTC

V: TRBV9
D: NA
size: NA
J: TRBJ2-2
CDR3: CASSPSGRNTGELFF
DNA: TGTGCCAGCAGCCCGTCGGGGAGGAACACCGGGGAGCTGTTTTTT

V: TRBV7-2
D: NA
size: few
J: TRBJ1-1
CDR3: CASSFKSEAFF
DNA: TGTGCCAGCAGCTTTAAGTCTGAAGCTTTCTTT

V: TRBV7-2
D: NA
size: many
J: TRBJ1-2
CDR3: CASSSDWDYGYTF
DNA: TGTGCCAGCAGCTCGGACTGGGACTATGGCTACACCTTC

V: TRBV6-2/TRBV6-3
D: TRBD1
size: many
J: TRBJ2-7
CDR3: CASSQPGQGSEQYF
DNA: TGTGCCAGCAGTCAACCGGGACAGGGAAGCGAGCAGTACTTC

V: TRBV6-6
D: TRBD2
size: NA
J: TRBJ2-2
CDR3: CASSYSSGANTGELFF
DNA: TGTGCCAGCAGTTACTCGAGCGGGGCGAACACCGGGGAGCTGTTTTTT

V: TRBV28
D: NA
size: many
J: TRBJ1-5
CDR3: CASSTTGRENNQPQHF
DNA: TGTGCCAGCAGTACCACAGGGAGGGAAAACAATCAGCCCCAGCATTTT

V: TRBV7-9
D: NA
size: many
J: TRBJ1-5
CDR3: CASSFAGGPQHF
DNA: TGTGCCAGCAGTTTCGCGGGGGGGCCCCAGCATTTT

V: TRBV20-1
D: NA
size: many
J: TRBJ1-1
CDR3: CSASRGGGTEAFF
DNA: TGCAGTGCTAGCCGGGGGGGAGGGACTGAAGCTTTCTTT

V: TRBV5-1
D: TRBD1
size: many
J: TRBJ1-1
CDR3: CASSGGQGRPNTEAFF
DNA: TGCGCCAGCAGCGGGGGACAGGGACGGCCGAACACTGAAGCTTTCTTT

V: TRBV30
D: NA
size: many
J: TRBJ1-1
CDR3: CAWSGVMNTEAFF
DNA: TGTGCCTGGAGTGGAGTCATGAACACTGAAGCTTTCTTT

V: TRBV6-6
D: NA
size: NA
J: TRBJ1-3
CDR3: CASIDNSGTGNTIYF
DNA: TGTGCCAGCATCGATAACTCAGGGACTGGAAACACCATATATTTT

V: TRBV7-2
D: NA
size: many
J: TRBJ2-4
CDR3: CASSPQPVGRGMSDIQYF
DNA: TGTGCCAGCAGCCCACAGCCGGTCGGCAGGGGCATGTCGGACATTCAGTACTTC

V: TRBV2
D: TRBD1
size: many
J: TRBJ1-5
CDR3: CASSEGGGQGQHF
DNA: TGTGCCAGCAGTGAAGGGGGGGGACAGGGCCAGCATTTT

V: TRBV5-1
D: TRBD1
size: many
J: TRBJ2-6
CDR3: CASSLAGQGTSGANVLTF
DNA: TGCGCCAGCAGCTTGGCGGGACAGGGTACCTCTGGGGCCAACGTCCTGACTTTC

V: TRBV20-1
D: TRBD1
size: many
J: TRBJ2-7
CDR3: CSAPDRGDEQYF
DNA: TGCAGTGCCCCCGACAGGGGCGACGAGCAGTACTTC

V: TRBV5-4
D: TRBD1
size: many
J: TRBJ2-3
CDR3: CASSFRTGADTQYF
DNA: TGTGCCAGCAGCTTCCGGACAGGGGCAGATACGCAGTATTTT

V: TRBV4-3
D: TRBD2
size: many
J: TRBJ2-1
CDR3: CASSQGGTRRDEQFF
DNA: TGCGCCAGCAGCCAAGGCGGGACTAGGCGTGATGAGCAGTTCTTC

V: TRBV7-2
D: NA
size: many
J: TRBJ1-2
CDR3: CASSLRRGGMEGYTF
DNA: TGTGCCAGCAGCTTAAGGAGGGGGGGAATGGAAGGCTACACCTTC

V: TRBV20-1
D: NA
size: NA
J: TRBJ2-1
CDR3: CSARVGRSYNEQFF
DNA: TGCAGTGCTAGAGTGGGTCGCTCCTACAATGAGCAGTTCTTC

V: TRBV7-3
D: NA
size: many
J: TRBJ1-5
CDR3: CASSPSGYGQPQHF
DNA: TGTGCCAGCAGCCCCTCAGGGTACGGTCAGCCCCAGCATTTT

V: TRBV6-5
D: NA
size: NA
J: TRBJ2-1
CDR3: CASSPAGNEQFF
DNA: TGTGCCAGCAGTCCCGCTGGGAATGAGCAGTTCTTC

V: TRBV30
D: NA
size: many
J: TRBJ1-1
CDR3: CAYFIVNTEAFF
DNA: TGTGCTTATTTTATAGTGAACACTGAAGCTTTCTTT

V: TRBV4-2
D: NA
size: many
J: TRBJ1-2
CDR3: CASSQDKGVERYTF
DNA: TGTGCCAGCAGCCAAGATAAGGGTGTAGAACGCTACACCTTC

V: TRBV5-1
D: TRBD1
size: many
J: TRBJ2-3
CDR3: CASSLGGTESTDTQYF
DNA: TGCGCCAGCAGCTTGGGAGGGACAGAAAGCACAGATACGCAGTATTTT

V: TRBV2
D: NA
size: many
J: TRBJ1-6
CDR3: CASSALGQRGIGNSPLHF
DNA: TGTGCCAGCAGTGCTCTGGGCCAGCGAGGTATCGGTAATTCACCCCTCCACTTT

V: TRBV7-2
D: NA
size: many
J: TRBJ1-2
CDR3: CASSLGPDLTF
DNA: TGTGCCAGCAGCTTAGGGCCAGACCTCACCTTC

V: TRBV12-3/TRBV12-4
D: NA
size: many
J: TRBJ2-7
CDR3: CASTPSGKGGLEQYF
DNA: TGTGCCAGCACCCCTTCGGGGAAGGGGGGACTGGAGCAGTACTTC

V: TRBV14
D: TRBD2
size: many
J: TRBJ2-2
CDR3: CASRSRGANTGELFF
DNA: TGTGCCAGCAGGTCCCGGGGGGCGAACACCGGGGAGCTGTTTTTT

V: TRBV2
D: TRBD2
size: few
J: TRBJ2-3
CDR3: CASLSGGSTDTQYF
DNA: TGTGCCAGCCTTTCGGGGGGATCCACAGATACGCAGTATTTT

V: TRBV11-2
D: NA
size: many
J: TRBJ1-2
CDR3: CASSLGISNVGYGYTF
DNA: TGTGCCAGCAGCTTGGGGATTAGTAACGTCGGCTATGGCTACACCTTC

V: TRBV4-1
D: NA
size: many
J: TRBJ1-6
CDR3: CASSQALVGGILNSPLHF
DNA: TGCGCCAGCAGCCAAGCCCTGGTAGGGGGGATATTAAATTCACCCCTCCACTTT

V: TRBV7-2
D: NA
size: many
J: TRBJ1-3
CDR3: CASSGEWGSGNTIYF
DNA: TGTGCCAGCAGCGGGGAGTGGGGTTCTGGAAACACCATATATTTT

V: TRBV9
D: TRBD1
size: many
J: TRBJ2-7
CDR3: CASSADRGPYEQYF
DNA: TGTGCCAGCAGCGCCGACAGGGGACCCTACGAGCAGTACTTC